Below are 28 T cell receptor beta chains sequenced from a single sample in a study of blood T cell repertoires in COVID-19. The table came from immunoSEQ multiplex PCR; TCRdb's copy has only in-frame clones and leaves some out. The sample holds about 430,000 clones; around 89% are singletons and the top ten take 0.95% to 1.3%. Sequencing was done on a sample of PBMCs or T cells enriched from blood (not recorded which). These receptors came from a man between 25 and 39 years old who had recovered from COVID-19.

The V and J genes are TRBV6-5 and TRBJ1-1; perhaps TRBD1 as D (6 bases). The CDR3 runs 15 residues. Germline V gene sequence: CDR1 MNHEY, CDR2 SVGAGI. Trimming cost V 2 bases and J 4 bases, with 14 bases left between them. The CDR3 loop is CASSYNAPGVTEAFF. The CDR3 DNA reads as TGTGCCAGCAGTTACAATGCTCCAGGGGTCACTGAAGCTTTCTTT.

This clone was found a few times. The chain carries TRBV7-2 and TRBJ2-7; 7 nucleotides line up with TRBD2. This CDR3 comprises 16 residues. In germline, CDR1 is SGHTA, CDR2 FQGNSA. V was pared by 5 bases and J by 2 bases, with 12 bases of the junction left unmatched. This CDR3 reads CASSPRGGGRAYEQYF. The CDR3 bases are TGTGCCAGCAGCCCGCGCGGTGGCGGGAGAGCCTACGAGCAGTACTTC.

CDR3 region: CASREGYEQYF. Here the CDR3 DNA reads TGTGCCAGCAGGGAGGGGTACGAGCAGTACTTC. The chain is built from TRBV28 and TRBJ2-7, with a possible D match to TRBD2 (6 bases). The CDR3 extends over 11 amino acids. Trimming took 6 bases from V and 4 from J, leaving 7 bases between them. In germline, CDR1 is MDHEN, CDR2 SYDVKM.

The chain carries TRBV27 and TRBJ2-1; D is perhaps TRBD2 (6 bases). Deletions cut 1 base from V and 0 bases from J, with 10 bases between. Per the germline V gene, CDR1 is MNHEY and CDR2 is SMNVEV (reference sequence). The CDR3 contains 16 residues. CDR3 DNA sequence: TGTGCCAGCAGTTTATACGCCGGGAGCTCCTACAATGAGCAGTTCTTC. This gives the protein CASSLYAGSSYNEQFF.

J is TRBJ2-4 and V is TRBV19; 8 nucleotides agree with TRBD2. The CDR3 runs to 14 residues. The V and J ends lost 5 bases and 3 bases, in that order; junction bases with no gene match: 3. The germline gives CDR1 LNHDA, CDR2 SQIVND (reference sequence). CDR3 region: CASSPRGGKNIQYF. In nucleotides, the CDR3 is TGTGCCAGTAGTCCCCGGGGGGGCAAAAACATTCAGTACTTC.

The J gene is TRBJ2-7, the V gene TRBV7-9; 13 nucleotides line up with TRBD2. CDR1 SEHNR and CDR2 FQNEAQ come from the germline V gene (reference sequence). V trimming: 0 bases; J trimming: 5 bases; junction bases outside the gene matches: 13. This CDR3 is 19 amino acids long. CDR3 amino acids: CASSLAAGTSGKSIHEQYF. DNA of the CDR3: TGTGCCAGCAGCTTAGCCGCCGGGACTAGCGGGAAAAGTATCCACGAGCAGTACTTC. The full variable domain, completed using reference TRBV7-9 and TRBJ2-7, is DTGVSQNPRHKITKRGQNVTFRCDPISEHNRLYWYRQTLGQGPEFLTYFQNEAQLEKSRLLSDRFSAERPKGSFSTLEIQRTEQGDSAMYLCASSLAAGTSGKSIHEQYFGPGTRLTVT.

V is TRBV7-6 and J is TRBJ2-7; 11 positions agree with TRBD1. Germline CDR1 SGHVS, CDR2 FNYEAQ. The V and J ends lost 5 bases and 1 base, in that order; junction bases with no gene match: 7. CDR3 size: 16 residues. This CDR3 reads CASSPAGDRGSYEQYF. In nucleotides, the CDR3 is TGTGCCAGCAGCCCTGCCGGGGACAGGGGGTCCTACGAGCAGTACTTC. Supplemented by reference TRBV7-6 and TRBJ2-7, the full variable domain reads GAGVSQSPRYKVTKRGQDVALRCDPISGHVSLYWYRQALGQGPEFLTYFNYEAQQDKSGLPNDRFSAERPEGSISTLTIQRTEQRDSAMYRCASSPAGDRGSYEQYFGPGTRLTVT.

In DNA, the CDR3 is TGTGCCAGCAGTGAGGTCCTTAGGGGTGAGCAGTTCTTC. The encoded protein is CASSEVLRGEQFF. This chain links TRBV6-1 with TRBJ2-1, with a possible D match to TRBD1 (5 bases). CDR1 MNHNS and CDR2 SASEGT come from the germline V gene. V was shortened by 3 bases and J by 9 bases, with 12 bases between the two germline ends. This CDR3 has 13 amino acids.

The chain uses TRBV6-5 and TRBJ1-2; no firm D call. The CDR3 contains 14 residues. Per the germline V gene, CDR1 is MNHEY and CDR2 is SVGAGI. The V and J ends lost 4 bases and 5 bases respectively, with 14 bases between them. This CDR3 reads CASSLGDHNYGYTF. CDR3 nucleotide sequence: TGTGCCAGCAGTTTGGGAGATCACAATTATGGCTACACCTTC.

The chain joins TRBV5-1 to TRBJ2-7; TRBD1 aligns across 7 bases. Unmatched junction bases numbered 5, after V lost 0 bases and J lost 2 bases. The germline V gene has CDR1 SGHRS and CDR2 YFSETQ. The CDR3 loop spans 15 amino acids. The CDR3 region has the DNA TGCGCCAGCAGCTTGGGGGGGACAGACCCCTACGAGCAGTACTTC. Translation: CASSLGGTDPYEQYF.

The CDR3: CASSERAGSTDTQYF. CDR3 DNA sequence: TGTGCCAGCAGTGAACGAGCGGGGAGCACAGATACGCAGTATTTT. The chain has TRBV6-4 and TRBJ2-3; 7 positions agree with TRBD2. V lost 3 bases and J lost 0; bases outside the gene matches: 3. The CDR3 length is 15 residues. Germline values: CDR1 MRHNA, CDR2 SNTAGT.

This chain links TRBV7-3 with TRBJ2-1; weak D call: TRBD2 (5 bases). This CDR3 is 15 amino acids long. Germline V CDR1 and CDR2: SGHTA, FQGTGA. Trimming pared 4 bases from V and 11 bases from J, leaving 21 bases between. CDR3 sequence reads: CASSSLGLGNSKQFF. DNA for the CDR3: TGTGCCAGCAGCTCCTTAGGACTGGGGAACTCCAAGCAGTTCTTC.

The rearrangement joins TRBV29-1 to TRBJ2-7; 8 bases match TRBD2. CDR3 length equals 13 residues. J lost 2 bases, V lost 7 bases, and 7 bases had no gene match. Germline lookup yields CDR1 SQVTM and CDR2 ANQGSEA. CDR3 bases: TGCAGCGCCCAACTAGCGGAGGCCTACGAGCAGTACTTC. Its protein product is CSAQLAEAYEQYF.

This chain connects TRBV18 to TRBJ2-7; 11 bases map to TRBD2. The CDR3 has 14 residues. V shed 5 bases, J shed 7 bases, and the junction held 7 bases outside the gene matches. CDR1 and CDR2 from the germline V gene are KGHSH and LQKENI. The CDR3 is CASSETGLAGEQYF. DNA of the CDR3: TGTGCCAGCTCAGAAACCGGACTAGCGGGTGAGCAGTACTTC.

The V gene is TRBV30, the J gene TRBJ2-7, with 7 bases identical to TRBD1. This CDR3 has 14 residues. The V gene end was trimmed by 4 bases and the J gene end by 3 bases; junction bases not matched to a gene: 9. Looked up from germline, CDR1 is GTSNPN and CDR2 is SVGIG (reference sequence). The chain's CDR3 is CAWTSGTAFYEQYF. The CDR3 nucleotides are TGTGCCTGGACCTCCGGGACAGCCTTCTACGAGCAGTACTTC.

The V gene is TRBV28, the J gene TRBJ2-7; D remains ambiguous. This CDR3 is 12 amino acids long. The V and J ends lost 6 bases and 0 bases respectively, with 6 bases between them. Germline V CDR1 and CDR2: MDHEN, SYDVKM. The CDR3 loop is CASRPSSYEQYF. The CDR3 DNA reads TGTGCCAGCAGGCCCAGCTCCTACGAGCAGTACTTC.

The chain couples TRBV10-3 to TRBJ2-2; D unresolved. V gave up 4 bases and J gave up 0 bases, with 15 bases separating them. Germline V gene sequence: CDR1 ENHRY, CDR2 SYGVKD. CDR3 length: 17 residues. The CDR3 is CAISGQAPFTNTGELFF. The CDR3 DNA sequence: TGTGCCATCAGTGGTCAGGCCCCTTTTACGAACACCGGGGAGCTGTTTTTT.

As DNA, the CDR3 is TGTGCCAGCAGGTCCCAGCGGGAGGTCTACAATGAGCAGTTCTTC. This translates into CASRSQREVYNEQFF. The V call is TRBV6-5, the J call TRBJ2-1, with TRBD2 identical over 9 bases. The CDR3 is 15 residues long. Germline-derived CDR1 and CDR2 are MNHEY and SVGAGI. The ends lost 6 bases at V and 3 bases at J; junction bases unmatched: 6.

This chain joins TRBV5-6 and TRBJ2-3, with 7 nucleotides matching TRBD2. Germline V gene data show CDR1 as SGHDT and CDR2 as YYEEEE. V lost 4 bases to trimming and J lost 0 bases; unmatched junction nucleotides: 2. The CDR3 runs to 14 residues. The CDR3 here is CASSTLASTDTQYF. The CDR3 DNA reads TGTGCCAGCAGCACACTAGCGAGCACAGATACGCAGTATTTT. Full variable domain (rest looked up from reference TRBV5-6 and TRBJ2-3): DAGVTQSPTHLIKTRGQQVTLRCSPKSGHDTVSWYQQALGQGPQFIFQYYEEEERQRGNFPDRFSGHQFPNYSSELNVNALLLGDSALYLCASSTLASTDTQYFGPGTRLTVL.

This clone was found once. The rearrangement joins TRBV3-1 (or the pseudogene TRBV3-2) to TRBJ2-3, with 13 bases fitting TRBD2. CDR1 and CDR2 from the germline V gene are LGHDT and YNNKEL (reference sequence). The CDR3 totals 17 residues. V shed 3 bases, J shed 6 bases, and the junction held 9 bases outside the gene matches. CDR3 DNA: TGTGCCAGCAGCCACCAAGGACTAGCGGGAGAATTCGATACGCAGTATTTT. Translated, it gives CASSHQGLAGEFDTQYF.

The CDR3 DNA reads TGTGCCAGCACTCGGGGGAACACCGGGGAGCTGTTTTTT. Protein product: CASTRGNTGELFF. The rearrangement joins TRBV14 to TRBJ2-2; D possibly corresponds to TRBD2 (5 bases). CDR3 length: 13 amino acids. Trimming pared 7 bases from V and 1 base from J, leaving 7 bases between. Germline CDR1 is SGHDN and CDR2 is FVKESK. Drawing the rest from reference TRBV14 and TRBJ2-2, the complete variable domain is EAGVTQFPSHSVIEKGQTVTLRCDPISGHDNLYWYRRVMGKEIKFLLHFVKESKQDESGMPNNRFLAERTGGTYSTLKVQPAELEDSGVYFCASTRGNTGELFFGEGSRLTVL.

The chain carries TRBV10-3 and TRBJ2-7; D perhaps matches TRBD1 (5 bases). V gave up 3 bases and J gave up 3 bases, with 15 bases separating them. The CDR3 has 15 amino acids. In germline, CDR1 is ENHRY, CDR2 SYGVKD. Here the CDR3 reads CAISEGSRQYYEQYF. CDR3 bases: TGTGCCATCAGTGAAGGGTCCCGACAGTACTACGAGCAGTACTTC.

The chain links TRBV7-2 to TRBJ2-3; the D is unclear. The CDR3 is 15 residues long. V lost 4 bases to trimming and J lost 0 bases, with 11 bases between them. CDR1 and CDR2 (germline): SGHTA, FQGNSA. The CDR3 here is CASSSRHSSTDTQYF. The CDR3 nucleotides are TGTGCCAGCAGCTCGAGACATTCTAGCACAGATACGCAGTATTTT.

The V and J genes are TRBV6-2 or TRBV6-3 and TRBJ2-1, with TRBD2 identical over 9 bases. With V trimmed by 6 bases and J by 4 bases, 4 bases remained unmatched. Germline CDR1 is MNHEY and CDR2 is SVGEGT. The CDR3 contains 14 residues. CDR3 DNA: TGTGCCAGCAGCGGACTAGCGCTATACAATGAGCAGTTCTTC. Its protein is CASSGLALYNEQFF.

Only one count was recorded for this clone. The rearrangement joins TRBV12-5 to TRBJ2-7; the D gene is possibly TRBD2 (5 bases). The V end lost 6 bases, the J end lost 2 bases, and 11 bases lay between the germline ends. Germline-derived CDR1 and CDR2 are LGHNT and FRNRAP. This CDR3 contains 13 residues. The DNA for the CDR3 is TGTGCTAGTGGGATGGGGAGTACCTACGAGCAGTACTTC. The encoded protein is CASGMGSTYEQYF.

This chain connects TRBV2 to TRBJ2-1, with a tentative D call TRBD1 (5 bases). Between the trimmed V and J ends, which lost 6 bases and 4 bases, there was a span of 16 bases. This CDR3 comprises 15 residues. CDR1 and CDR2 from the germline V gene are SNHLY and FYNNEI. CDR3 in amino acids: CASSPKGQRYNEQFF. The DNA for the CDR3 is TGTGCCAGCAGCCCCAAGGGGCAGAGATACAATGAGCAGTTCTTC.

The chain has TRBV2 and TRBJ2-5, with 7 positions matching TRBD1. V trimming: 5 bases; J trimming: 5 bases; junction bases outside the gene matches: 2. Germline loops: CDR1 SNHLY, CDR2 FYNNEI. This CDR3 has 12 amino acids. The CDR3 region has the DNA TGTGCCAGCAGTACAGGGGCCGAGACCCAGTACTTC. Protein sequence: CASSTGAETQYF. Filled out from reference TRBV2 and TRBJ2-5, the complete variable domain reads EPEVTQTPSHQVTQMGQEVILRCVPISNHLYFYWYRQILGQKVEFLVSFYNNEISEKSEIFDDQFSVERPDGSNFTLKIRSTKLEDSAMYFCASSTGAETQYFGPGTRLLVL.

V usage is TRBV27 and J usage is TRBJ1-4; D is unclear. Per the germline V gene, CDR1 is MNHEY and CDR2 is SMNVEV (reference sequence). The CDR3 contains 17 residues. V gave up 0 bases and J gave up 0 bases, with 11 bases separating them. The chain's CDR3 is CASSLSMTFPTNEKLFF. CDR3 coding DNA: TGTGCCAGCAGTTTATCGATGACATTCCCAACTAATGAAAAACTGTTTTTT.